Below are 20 T cell receptor beta chains sequenced from a single sample in a study of cytomegalovirus exposure and HLA in healthy donors. PCR was performed using 60 Vbeta and 13 Jbeta primers. Assay used: immunoSEQ multiplex PCR; TCRdb lists only in-frame clones, some missing. Here the sample spans some 130,000 clones, around four fifths being singletons. What was sequenced was PBMCs. The receptors originated from a male donor in good health and CMV-seronegative.

V gene TRBV7-9 combines with J gene TRBJ2-1, with a tentative D call TRBD2 (6 bases). The germline V and J ends were trimmed by 5 bases and 12 bases, with 14 bases remaining between them. The CDR3 is made up of 12 amino acids. Per germline, CDR1 SEHNR and CDR2 FQNEAQ (reference sequence). The CDR3 loop reads CASSGGSRLQFF. The CDR3 DNA reads as TGTGCCAGCAGCGGGGGGTCGCGCCTGCAGTTCTTC.

The chain's CDR3 is CASSQAGYDTEAFF. Written as DNA, the CDR3 is TGTGCCAGCAGCCAAGCGGGGTATGATACTGAAGCTTTCTTT. The chain links TRBV14 to TRBJ1-1; D is ambiguous. The CDR3 is 14 amino acids. Trimming took off 1 base at V and 5 bases at J, with 11 bases between the two ends. Germline loops: CDR1 SGHDN, CDR2 FVKESK.

V usage is TRBV11-2 and J usage is TRBJ1-1; 11 bases line up with TRBD1. The germline gives CDR1 SGHAT, CDR2 FQNNGV. The V and J ends lost 4 bases and 4 bases, in that order; junction bases with no gene match: 5. This CDR3 is 15 amino acids long. The CDR3 loop reads CASSSRTGGSTEAFF. CDR3 DNA: TGTGCCAGCAGCTCCCGGACAGGGGGCTCCACTGAAGCTTTCTTT.

This clone was counted between two and nine times. A read error may account for a junction end that differs from germline. The V call is TRBV7-9, the J call TRBJ1-4; 8 bases match TRBD1. CDR1 SEHNR and CDR2 FQNEAQ come from the germline V gene (reference sequence). This CDR3 has 15 residues. CDR3 amino acids: CSSSPQQGVWEKLFF. CDR3 in DNA: TGTTCCAGCAGCCCACAACAGGGGGTCTGGGAAAAACTGTTTTTT. The entire variable domain, with the rest obtained from reference TRBV7-9 and TRBJ1-4, is as follows: DTGVSQNPRHKITKRGQNVTFRCDPISEHNRLYWYRQTLGQGPEFLTYFQNEAQLEKSRLLSDRFSAERPKGSFSTLEIQRTEQGDSAMYLCSSSPQQGVWEKLFFGSGTQLSVL.

The chain joins TRBV7-9 to TRBJ2-7; 13 nucleotides align to TRBD2. CDR3 size: 15 residues. The trim removed 5 bases at V and 5 bases at J, leaving 6 bases unmatched. Germline assignment: CDR1 SEHNR and CDR2 FQNEAQ (reference sequence). The CDR3 sequence: CASSRRGLAGDEQYF. The CDR3 nucleotides read TGTGCCAGCAGCCGGCGAGGACTAGCGGGGGACGAGCAGTACTTC.

This clone was seen once. The genes are TRBV2 and TRBJ2-3; 16 bases are a match to TRBD2. CDR1 is SNHLY and CDR2 is FYNNEI in the germline V gene. This CDR3 is built from 17 residues. V gave up 6 bases and J gave up 0 bases; unmatched junction bases: 3. CDR3: CASSLGLAGGSTDTQYF. DNA for the CDR3: TGTGCCAGCAGCCTGGGACTAGCGGGGGGGAGCACAGATACGCAGTATTTT.

The chain carries TRBV30 and TRBJ1-2; weak D call: TRBD1 (5 bases). Trimming took off 4 bases at V and 6 bases at J, with 18 bases between the two ends. The CDR3 extends over 14 amino acids. Per germline, CDR1 GTSNPN and CDR2 SVGIG (reference sequence). CDR3: CAWTPGEKGHGYTF. In nucleotides, the CDR3 is TGTGCCTGGACCCCGGGGGAGAAGGGGCATGGCTACACCTTC.

The genes are TRBV10-1 and TRBJ1-6; the match to TRBD1 covers 7 bases. The CDR3 runs 14 residues. Germline V gene sequence: CDR1 WNHNN, CDR2 SYGVQD (reference sequence). V lost 7 bases and J lost 7; bases outside the gene matches: 7. The CDR3 region is CASTEGGENSPLHF. CDR3 bases: TGCGCCAGCACGGAAGGGGGCGAGAATTCACCCCTCCACTTT.

This chain links TRBV7-6 with TRBJ2-2; TRBD1 aligns across 9 bases. The CDR3 is 16 residues long. V lost 5 bases, J lost 0 bases, and 4 bases stayed unmatched. Germline-derived CDR1 and CDR2 are SGHVS and FNYEAQ. DNA for the CDR3: TGTGCCAGCAGCATGAGGACAGGGGCGAACACCGGGGAGCTGTTTTTT. This sequence encodes CASSMRTGANTGELFF.

The chain combines TRBV7-2 with TRBJ1-2; 8 bases align to TRBD1. Germline assignment: CDR1 SGHTA and CDR2 FQGNSA. The trim removed 7 bases at V and 7 bases at J, leaving 8 bases unmatched. The CDR3 has 13 amino acids. The CDR3 sequence: CASNTGGGLGYTF. DNA for the CDR3: TGTGCCAGCAACACAGGGGGAGGACTTGGCTACACCTTC.

The chain joins TRBV6-5 to TRBJ1-1; D perhaps matches TRBD1 (5 bases). Trimming left V 5 bases short and J 1 base short, with 11 bases between. The CDR3 runs to 14 residues. The germline CDR1 and CDR2 sequences are MNHEY and SVGAGI. CDR3 sequence (DNA): TGTGCCAGCAGTAGGGGTATGAGGAACACTGAAGCTTTCTTT. Translated, it gives CASSRGMRNTEAFF.

The gene calls are TRBV7-9 and TRBJ2-6; tentative D call: TRBD1 (5 bases). The germline V and J ends were trimmed by 3 bases and 2 bases, with 11 bases remaining between them. Per germline, CDR1 SEHNR and CDR2 FQNEAQ (reference sequence). This CDR3 comprises 16 residues. The CDR3 reads CASSLVVGPGANVLTF. The DNA of the CDR3 is TGTGCCAGCAGCTTGGTAGTGGGGCCTGGGGCCAACGTCCTGACTTTC.

The V and J genes are TRBV6-6 and TRBJ2-3; 9 nucleotides align to TRBD1. V was pared by 6 bases and J by 4 bases, with 11 bases of the junction left unmatched. This CDR3 contains 16 residues. Germline V gives CDR1 MNHNY, CDR2 SVGAGI (reference sequence). Here the CDR3 DNA reads TGTGCCAGCAGCAAACGCGGGACAGGGCACTCAGATACGCAGTATTTT. As protein: CASSKRGTGHSDTQYF.

V is TRBV5-1 and J is TRBJ2-5, with 7 bases aligning to TRBD2. This CDR3 has 16 amino acids. After removal of 0 bases from V and 2 bases from J, the junction contained 7 bases not matched to a gene. Looked up from germline, CDR1 is SGHRS and CDR2 is YFSETQ. For the CDR3, the DNA is TGCGCCAGCAGCTTGGGAATTCTAGCGGTACAAGAGACCCAGTACTTC. Amino acids: CASSLGILAVQETQYF.

The sample holds a few counts of this clone. This chain joins TRBV7-2 and TRBJ2-1; 7 bases map to TRBD1. The CDR3 has 18 residues. In germline, CDR1 is SGHTA, CDR2 FQGNSA. V lost 4 bases and J lost 6; bases outside the gene matches: 18. The CDR3: CASSSHLLTGSSPNEQFF. The CDR3 DNA follows: TGTGCCAGCAGCTCCCACCTTCTGACAGGGTCTTCGCCCAATGAGCAGTTCTTC.

The chain is built from TRBV9 and TRBJ2-1, with 10 bases lining up with TRBD2. Unmatched junction bases numbered 8, after V lost 4 bases and J lost 4 bases. Per the germline V gene, CDR1 is SGDLS and CDR2 is YYNGEE. The CDR3 length is 16 residues. CDR3 DNA sequence: TGTGCCAGCAGCCCCCGGACTAGCGGAACTTACAATGAGCAGTTCTTC. Translating it yields CASSPRTSGTYNEQFF. Complete variable domain (other parts from reference TRBV9 and TRBJ2-1): DSGVTQTPKHLITATGQRVTLRCSPRSGDLSVYWYQQSLDQGLQFLIQYYNGEERAKGNILERFSAQQFPDLHSELNLSSLELGDSALYFCASSPRTSGTYNEQFFGPGTRLTVL.

This clone appeared a single time. V is TRBV9 and J is TRBJ2-5, with D possibly TRBD2 on 6 matching bases. CDR1 is SGDLS and CDR2 is YYNGEE in the germline V gene. This CDR3 spans 14 amino acids. V dropped 4 bases and J dropped 5 bases, with 15 bases sitting between them. CDR3 sequence reads: CASSPGLTFETQYF. CDR3 bases: TGTGCCAGCAGCCCGGGACTGACTTTCGAGACCCAGTACTTC.

The chain joins TRBV30 to TRBJ2-5, with D possibly matching TRBD1 (5 bases). The CDR3 runs to 15 residues. V lost 0 bases, J lost 2 bases, and 13 bases lay in between. The germline V gene encodes CDR1 GTSNPN and CDR2 SVGIG (reference sequence). As DNA, the CDR3 is TGTGCCTGGAGTGTAACCAGAAGGGGACAAGAGACCCAGTACTTC. Translated: CAWSVTRRGQETQYF. Filled out from reference TRBV30 and TRBJ2-5, the complete variable domain reads SQTIHQWPATLVQPVGSPLSLECTVEGTSNPNLYWYRQAAGRGLQLLFYSVGIGQISSEVPQNLSASRPQDRQFILSSKKLLLSDSGFYLCAWSVTRRGQETQYFGPGTRLLVL.

The sample holds a few counts of this clone. The rearrangement uses TRBV5-1 and TRBJ2-5, with D perhaps matching TRBD1 (6 bases). The CDR3 is made up of 17 amino acids. Germline-derived CDR1 and CDR2 are SGHRS and YFSETQ. The germline V and J ends were trimmed by 2 bases and 5 bases, with 22 bases remaining between them. In nucleotides, the CDR3 is TGCGCCAGCAGCTTAACCGGGACACCCGCATGGAGTGAGACCCAGTACTTC. The encoded protein is CASSLTGTPAWSETQYF.

This clone appeared a few times. The chain uses TRBV28 and TRBJ1-5; 9 nucleotides align to TRBD1. Germline CDR1 is MDHEN and CDR2 is SYDVKM. The J segment lost 6 bases and the V segment lost 7 bases, leaving 4 bases of the junction unmatched. The CDR3 runs 13 residues. CDR3 sequence reads: CASIRQGVQPQHF. Written as DNA, the CDR3 is TGTGCCAGCATTCGACAGGGGGTTCAGCCCCAGCATTTT.